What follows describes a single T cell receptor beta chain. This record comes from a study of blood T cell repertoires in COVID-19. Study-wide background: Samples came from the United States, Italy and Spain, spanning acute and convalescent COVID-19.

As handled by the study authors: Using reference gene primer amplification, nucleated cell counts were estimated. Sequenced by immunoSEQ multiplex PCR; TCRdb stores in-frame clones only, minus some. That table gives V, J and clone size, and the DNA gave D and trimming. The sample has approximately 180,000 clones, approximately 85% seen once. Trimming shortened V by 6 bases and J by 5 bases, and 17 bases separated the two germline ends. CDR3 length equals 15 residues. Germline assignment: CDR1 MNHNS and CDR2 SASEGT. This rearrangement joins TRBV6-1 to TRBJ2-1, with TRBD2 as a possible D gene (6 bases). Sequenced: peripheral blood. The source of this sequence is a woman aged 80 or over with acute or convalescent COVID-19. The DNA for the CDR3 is TGTGCCAGCAGGTCGGGGGAACCCTTGGACAATGAGCAGTTCTTC. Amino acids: CASRSGEPLDNEQFF.